At least ten counts were recorded for the clone carrying this T cell receptor (beta chain). In germline, CDR1 is SGHNT, CDR2 YYREEE (reference sequence). V was trimmed by 0 bases and J by 0 bases, leaving 15 bases between them. The CDR3 extends over 17 amino acids. Alpha- and beta-chain coverage of first-strand cDNA came from TRAV- and TRBV-specific primers. With a V-primer adapter and a constant-region primer, TCRs were amplified for around 21 PCR cycles. TCRdb processed the reads anew with MiXCR; each CDR3 protein has one entry. Among fewer than 90,000 distinct CDR3 sequences listed, approximately 17% were seen once. The data are from a study of low-dose radiotherapy and immunotherapy resistance in tumors. Study as a whole: A dose of 1 Gy per fraction every two weeks went to Cohort 2, totaling 13 Gy over 26 weeks. The treatment that patients received was intravenous nivolumab 240 mg every two weeks plus ipilimumab 1 mg/kg every six weeks. Intravenous cyclophosphamide 200 mg/m2 was given every two weeks, one day before radiation and immunotherapy.

Regarding time point: before trial treatment. Along with nivolumab and ipilimumab, donors received aspirin, low-dose cyclophosphamide and low-dose radiotherapy. The sequence came from a male donor with prostate cancer. The specimen was PBMCs, collected before treatment. The V gene is TRBV5-4, the J gene TRBJ1-2; the D is unclear. This CDR3 is CASSLDKGGTSNYGYTF. In DNA form, the CDR3 reads TGTGCCAGCAGCTTGGATAAAGGAGGAACCTCTAACTATGGCTACACCTTC.